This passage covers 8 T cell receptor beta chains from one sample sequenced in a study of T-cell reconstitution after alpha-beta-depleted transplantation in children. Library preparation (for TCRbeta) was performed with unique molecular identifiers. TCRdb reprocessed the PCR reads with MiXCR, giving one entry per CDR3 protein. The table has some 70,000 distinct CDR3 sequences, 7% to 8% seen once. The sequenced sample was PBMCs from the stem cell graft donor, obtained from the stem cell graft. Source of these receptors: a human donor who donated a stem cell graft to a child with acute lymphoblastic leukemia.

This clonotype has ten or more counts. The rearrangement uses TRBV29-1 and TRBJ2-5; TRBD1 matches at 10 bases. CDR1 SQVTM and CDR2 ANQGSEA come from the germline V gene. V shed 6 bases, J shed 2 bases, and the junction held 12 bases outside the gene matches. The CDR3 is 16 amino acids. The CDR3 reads CSVQPGQGRRQETQYF. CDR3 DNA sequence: TGCAGCGTCCAACCGGGACAGGGGAGAAGGCAAGAGACCCAGTACTTC. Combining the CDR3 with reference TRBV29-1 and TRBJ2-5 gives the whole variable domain SAVISQKPSRDICQRGTSLTIQCQVDSQVTMMFWYRQQPGQSLTLIATANQGSEATYESGFVIDKFPISRPNLTFSTLTVSNMSPEDSSIYLCSVQPGQGRRQETQYFGPGTRLLVL.

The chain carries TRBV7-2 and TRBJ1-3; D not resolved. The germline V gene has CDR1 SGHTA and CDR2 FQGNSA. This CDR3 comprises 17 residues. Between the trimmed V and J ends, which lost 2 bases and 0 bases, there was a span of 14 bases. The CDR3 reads CASSLQASRSSGNTIYF. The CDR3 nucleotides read TGTGCCAGCAGCTTACAGGCTTCACGCTCCTCTGGAAACACCATATATTTT.

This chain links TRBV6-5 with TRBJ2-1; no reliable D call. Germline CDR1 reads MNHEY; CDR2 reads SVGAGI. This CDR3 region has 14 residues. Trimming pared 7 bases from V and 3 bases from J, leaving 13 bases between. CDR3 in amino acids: CASKAASIYNEQFF. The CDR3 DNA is TGTGCCAGCAAAGCCGCATCCATCTACAATGAGCAGTTCTTC.

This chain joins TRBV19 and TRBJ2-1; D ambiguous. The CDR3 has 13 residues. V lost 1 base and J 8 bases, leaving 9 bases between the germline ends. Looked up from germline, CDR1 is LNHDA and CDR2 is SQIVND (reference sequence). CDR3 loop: CASSIVGQHEQFF. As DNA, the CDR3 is TGTGCCAGTAGTATAGTTGGGCAGCATGAGCAGTTCTTC.

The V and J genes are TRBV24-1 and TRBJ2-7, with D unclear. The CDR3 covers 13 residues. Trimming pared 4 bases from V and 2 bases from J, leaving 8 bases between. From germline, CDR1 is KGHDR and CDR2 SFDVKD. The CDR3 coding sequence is TGTGCCACCAGTGACCCTGAAGCCTACGAGCAGTACTTC. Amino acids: CATSDPEAYEQYF.

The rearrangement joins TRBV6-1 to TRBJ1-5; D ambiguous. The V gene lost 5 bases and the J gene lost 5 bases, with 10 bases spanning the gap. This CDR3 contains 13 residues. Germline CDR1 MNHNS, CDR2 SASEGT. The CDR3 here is CASSPGWDQPQHF. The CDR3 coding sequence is TGTGCCAGCAGTCCTGGGTGGGATCAGCCCCAGCATTTT.

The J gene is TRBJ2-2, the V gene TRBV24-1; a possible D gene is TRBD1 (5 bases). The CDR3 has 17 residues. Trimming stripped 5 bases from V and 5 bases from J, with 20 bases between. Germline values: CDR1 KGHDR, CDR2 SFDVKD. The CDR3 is CATSALISRAGTGELFF. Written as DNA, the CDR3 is TGTGCCACCAGTGCCCTGATCAGCAGGGCCGGGACCGGGGAGCTGTTTTTT.

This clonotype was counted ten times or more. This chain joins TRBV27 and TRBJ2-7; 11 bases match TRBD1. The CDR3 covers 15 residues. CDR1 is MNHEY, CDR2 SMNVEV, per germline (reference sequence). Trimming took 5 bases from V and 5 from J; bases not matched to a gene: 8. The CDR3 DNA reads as TGTGCCAGCAGTCATGGACAGGGGGCCCCCCACGAGCAGTACTTC. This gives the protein CASSHGQGAPHEQYF.